The clone carrying this T cell receptor (beta chain) was picked up one time. Its antigen remains unknown. This sample was taken from a study of shared clonotypes between healthy human individuals. Study-level findings and limits: Among non-shared clonotypes, generation probabilities were lower than among those shared by all four donors. The sampled material consisted only of blood, and tissue repertoires are likely to differ.

The CDR3 totals 10 residues. Germline values: CDR1 SGHNT, CDR2 YYREEE (reference sequence). Trimming cost V 4 bases and J 5 bases, with 3 bases left between them. Generated by immunoSEQ multiplex PCR, the TCRdb table keeps only in-frame clones and is missing some. The table has about 320,000 clones, around 86% seen once; the top ten hold roughly 16%. The V and J genes are TRBV5-4 and TRBJ2-5; D unclear. This TCR was sampled from a man between 18 and 29 years old in good health. Material for sequencing was memory CD8+ T cells sorted from blood. Subset denoted: CD45RO+ cells pooled with CCR7-negative TemRA cells. The chain's CDR3 is CASSGETQYF. CDR3 nucleotide sequence: TGTGCCAGCAGCGGGGAGACCCAGTACTTC. Based on the CDR3 plus reference TRBV5-4 and TRBJ2-5, the full variable domain is ETGVTQSPTHLIKTRGQQVTLRCSSQSGHNTVSWYQQALGQGPQFIFQYYREEENGRGNFPPRFSGLQFPNYSSELNVNALELDDSALYLCASSGETQYFGPGTRLLVL.